Detailed here is one TCR beta chain. Its antigen is unknown. The V gene's germline CDR1 is MGHRA and CDR2 YSYEKL. The CDR3 has 13 amino acids. The sample comes from a study of T cells expressing NK-cell markers. A 5'RACE template switching approach incorporating UMIs was used to make TCR beta cDNA. Using the 5' RACE reads, TCRdb records one entry per CDR3 protein without DNA. The table lists around 110,000 distinct CDR3 sequences. Study-wide results and limits: Expanded NKG2C+ T cell clones were not confirmed as HCMV-specific. More than five donors had dominant NKG2C+ clonotypes that comprised about 1.0-8% of their CD8+ T cells.

The origin of this receptor is a woman aged 18-70 years in good health. The V call is TRBV4-1, the J call TRBJ1-5. The sequenced material came from blood T cells: a sorted CD56 or NKG2C T cell subset, CD4+ or CD8+ T cells, or bulk PBMC T cells (not recorded which). CDR3 in amino acids: CASSQNSNQPQHF.